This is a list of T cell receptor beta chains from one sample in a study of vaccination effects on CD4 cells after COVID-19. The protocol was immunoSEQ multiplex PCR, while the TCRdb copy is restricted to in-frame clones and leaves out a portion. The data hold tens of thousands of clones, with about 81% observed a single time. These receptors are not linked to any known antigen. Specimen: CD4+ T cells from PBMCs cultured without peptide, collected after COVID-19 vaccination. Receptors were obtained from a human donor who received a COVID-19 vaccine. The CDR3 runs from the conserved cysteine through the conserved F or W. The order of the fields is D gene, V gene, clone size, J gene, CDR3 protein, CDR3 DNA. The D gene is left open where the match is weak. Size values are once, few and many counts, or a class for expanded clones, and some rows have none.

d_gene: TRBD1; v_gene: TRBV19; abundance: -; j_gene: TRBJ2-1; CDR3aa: CASSAQQGARYNEQFF; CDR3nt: TGTGCCAGTAGTGCACAACAGGGGGCGCGCTACAATGAGCAGTTCTTC
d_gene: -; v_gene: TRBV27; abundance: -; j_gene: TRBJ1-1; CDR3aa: CASSRTGPLPSTEAFF; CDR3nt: TGTGCCAGCAGTCGAACCGGGCCACTACCATCCACTGAAGCTTTCTTT
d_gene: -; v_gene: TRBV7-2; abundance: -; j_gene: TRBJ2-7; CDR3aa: CASSRTGSRSYEQYF; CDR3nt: TGTGCCAGCAGTCGTACCGGGAGCCGGTCCTACGAGCAGTACTTC
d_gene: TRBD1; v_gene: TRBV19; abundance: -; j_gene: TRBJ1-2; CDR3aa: CASTLTGQGLNYGYTF; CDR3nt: TGTGCCAGTACCCTAACCGGACAGGGGCTAAACTATGGCTACACCTTC
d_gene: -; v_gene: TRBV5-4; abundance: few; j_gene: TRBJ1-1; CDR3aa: CASSLQSVTTEAFF; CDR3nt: TGTGCCAGCAGCTTGCAATCGGTTACCACTGAAGCTTTCTTT
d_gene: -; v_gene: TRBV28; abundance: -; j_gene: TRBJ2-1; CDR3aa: CASSFDPVSSYNEQFF; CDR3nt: TGTGCCAGCAGTTTCGATCCGGTGAGCTCCTACAATGAGCAGTTCTTC
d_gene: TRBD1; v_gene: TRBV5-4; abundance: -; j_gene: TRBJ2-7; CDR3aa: CASSPDRASEQYF; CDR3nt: TGTGCCAGCAGCCCGGACAGGGCTTCCGAGCAGTACTTC
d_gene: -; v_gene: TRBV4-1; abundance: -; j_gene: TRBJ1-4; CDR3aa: CASSLFWRPGEKLFF; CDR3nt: TGCGCCAGCAGCCTCTTTTGGAGGCCGGGAGAAAAACTGTTTTTT
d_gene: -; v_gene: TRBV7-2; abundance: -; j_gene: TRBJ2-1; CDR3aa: CASRSEGAPYNEQFF; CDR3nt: TGTGCCAGCAGATCTGAGGGAGCTCCCTACAATGAGCAGTTCTTC
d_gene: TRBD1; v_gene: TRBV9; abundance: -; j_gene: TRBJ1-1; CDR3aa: CASSVATGGQGEYTEAFF; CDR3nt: TGTGCCAGCAGCGTAGCTACGGGTGGACAGGGCGAATACACTGAAGCTTTCTTT
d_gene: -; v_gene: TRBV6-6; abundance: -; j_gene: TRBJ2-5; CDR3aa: CASKRGGIQETQYF; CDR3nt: TGTGCCAGCAAGAGGGGGGGGATCCAAGAGACCCAGTACTTC
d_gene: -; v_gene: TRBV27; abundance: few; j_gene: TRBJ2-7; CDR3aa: CASSLVRGPSYEQYF; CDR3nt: TGTGCCAGCAGTTTAGTCAGGGGTCCCTCCTACGAGCAGTACTTC
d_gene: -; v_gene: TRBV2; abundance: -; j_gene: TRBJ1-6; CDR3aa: CASSRESLEPLHF; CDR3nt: TGTGCCAGCTCCCGGGAGTCCCTCGAACCCCTCCACTTT
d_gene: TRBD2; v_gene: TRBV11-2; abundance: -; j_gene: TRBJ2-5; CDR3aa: CASSSRLAGTETQYF; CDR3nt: TGTGCCAGCAGCTCTCGACTAGCGGGGACAGAGACCCAGTACTTC
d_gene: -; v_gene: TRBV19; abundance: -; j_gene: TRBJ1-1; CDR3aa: CASSISRARLTEAFF; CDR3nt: TGTGCCAGTAGTATCTCCAGGGCTCGACTTACTGAAGCTTTCTTT
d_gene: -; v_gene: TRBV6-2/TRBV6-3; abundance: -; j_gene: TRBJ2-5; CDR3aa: CASSPGAGGETQYF; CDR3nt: TGTGCCAGCAGCCCTGGGGCGGGCGGAGAGACCCAGTACTTC
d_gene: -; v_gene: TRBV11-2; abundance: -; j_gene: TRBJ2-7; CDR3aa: CASSLAPQGRSSGYEQYF; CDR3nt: TGTGCCAGCAGCTTAGCGCCTCAGGGGAGGTCCTCGGGCTACGAGCAGTACTTC
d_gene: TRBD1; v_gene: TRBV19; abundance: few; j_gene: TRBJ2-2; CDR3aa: CASSIVRGQGANTGELFF; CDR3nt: TGTGCCAGTAGTATAGTTAGGGGACAGGGGGCGAACACCGGGGAGCTGTTTTTT
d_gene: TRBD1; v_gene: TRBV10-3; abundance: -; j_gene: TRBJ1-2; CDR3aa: CAISGQGAYGYTF; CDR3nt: TGTGCCATCAGTGGTCAGGGGGCCTATGGCTACACCTTC
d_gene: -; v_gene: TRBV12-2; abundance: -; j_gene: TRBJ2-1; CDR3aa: CASRLALTGGVRLAVSYNEQFF; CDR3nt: TGTGCAAGTCGCTTAGCGTTGACGGGAGGGGTAAGACTAGCGGTTTCCTACAATGAGCAGTTCTTC
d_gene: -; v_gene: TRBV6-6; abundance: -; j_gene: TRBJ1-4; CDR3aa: CASRGYQGTNEKLFF; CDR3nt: TGTGCCAGTCGTGGGTACCAAGGAACTAATGAAAAACTGTTTTTT
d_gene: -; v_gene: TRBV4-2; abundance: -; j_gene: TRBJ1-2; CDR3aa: CASSQGEGSGYTF; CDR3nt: TGTGCCAGCAGCCAGGGGGAGGGCTCCGGCTACACCTTC
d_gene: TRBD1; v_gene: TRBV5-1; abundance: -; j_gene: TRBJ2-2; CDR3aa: CASSQRDRGFAGELFF; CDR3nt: TGCGCCAGCAGCCAAAGGGACAGGGGGTTCGCCGGGGAGCTGTTTTTT
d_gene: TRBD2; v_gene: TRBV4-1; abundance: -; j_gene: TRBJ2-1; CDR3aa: CASSRRGLAGDEQFF; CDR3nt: TGCGCCAGCAGCCGTCGAGGACTAGCGGGGGATGAGCAGTTCTTC
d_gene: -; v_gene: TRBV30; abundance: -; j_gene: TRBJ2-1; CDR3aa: CAWRRRGNEQFF; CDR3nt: TGTGCCTGGAGGCGCAGAGGCAATGAGCAGTTCTTC
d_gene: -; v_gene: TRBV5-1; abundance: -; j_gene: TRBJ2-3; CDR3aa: CASSLRGGITDTQYF; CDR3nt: TGCGCCAGCAGCTTGAGAGGCGGGATCACAGATACGCAGTATTTT